The clone carrying this T cell receptor (beta chain) was counted only a few times. Sequencing was performed with immunoSEQ multiplex PCR; in TCRdb, only in-frame clones are kept and a portion is missing. The table has about 120,000 clones, about 50% seen once. The sample belongs to a study of cytotoxic CD8 clonotypes in ibrutinib-treated CLL. Trimming removed 1 base from V and 4 bases from J; junction bases left unmatched: 2. Germline CDR1 SGHTA, CDR2 FQGNSA. This CDR3 has 14 amino acids. The clonotype comes from a human donor with chronic lymphocytic leukemia. The material sequenced was PBMCs, taken after 24 months of ibrutinib treatment. The chain joins TRBV7-2 to TRBJ1-1; 8 bases map to TRBD1. The CDR3 protein is CASSLGTGRTEAFF. CDR3 in DNA: TGTGCCAGCAGCTTAGGGACAGGGCGCACTGAAGCTTTCTTT. Full variable domain (missing parts from reference TRBV7-2 and TRBJ1-1): GAGVSQSPSNKVTEKGKDVELRCDPISGHTALYWYRQSLGQGLEFLIYFQGNSAPDKSGLPSDRFSAERTGGSVSTLTIQRTQQEDSAVYLCASSLGTGRTEAFFGQGTRLTVV.